These 16 T cell receptor beta chains were sequenced from one sample in a study of T cells in Graves' hyperthyroidism and ophthalmopathy. Regions amplified from RNA transcripts were the TCR beta CDR3 regions. The study used the HTBI primer set for a first-round RT-PCR of the TCR CDR3. TCRdb reanalysed the multiplex PCR reads using MiXCR and keeps one entry per CDR3 protein. The sample holds 300,000 to 400,000 distinct CDR3 sequences, roughly 15% seen once. Material for sequencing was blood. These receptors originate from a woman aged 25-40 years with Graves' ophthalmopathy.

CDR3: CASSAAGGANVLTF. The CDR3 region has the DNA TGTGCCAGTTCAGCCGCGGGTGGGGCCAACGTCCTGACTTTC. The V call is TRBV5-6, the J call TRBJ2-6; the D gene is possibly TRBD2 (5 bases). CDR1 is SGHDT, CDR2 YYEEEE, per germline. The CDR3 contains 14 residues. Trimming removed 8 bases from V and 3 bases from J, with 12 bases in between.

Concerning this clonotype: A read error is possible here, since a much larger clone lies one base away. The chain combines TRBV20-1 with TRBJ1-1; D not certain. CDR1 is DFQATT and CDR2 is SNEGSKA in the germline V gene (reference sequence). V was cut by 1 base and J by 6 bases, with 15 bases left in between. The length of the CDR3 is 14 residues. CDR3 amino acids: CSARVGRLYAEAFF. The CDR3 nucleotides read TGCAGTGCTAGAGTTGGCCGGCTCTACGCTGAAGCTTTCTTT.

Many counts were recorded for this clonotype. This chain uses TRBV9 with TRBJ2-1; TRBD1 matches 10 bases. This CDR3 spans 15 amino acids. CDR1 and CDR2 (germline): SGDLS, YYNGEE. The junction had 7 bases not matched to a gene; V was cut back by 2 bases and J by 8 bases. The CDR3 loop is CASSVGQGFWDEQFF. The CDR3, as DNA: TGTGCCAGCAGCGTGGGACAGGGGTTTTGGGATGAGCAGTTCTTC.

This clonotype was detected only a few times. This chain uses TRBV15 with TRBJ1-5; D is unclear. The CDR3 is made up of 15 amino acids. V was clipped by 1 base and J by 2 bases, with 9 bases between them. The germline CDR1 and CDR2 sequences are LNHNV and YYDKDF (reference sequence). Written as DNA, the CDR3 is TGTGCCACCAGCAGAGCTGGAGGGCGCAATCAGCCCCAGCATTTT. Its protein is CATSRAGGRNQPQHF. The whole variable domain, remainder taken from reference TRBV15 and TRBJ1-5, is DAMVIQNPRYQVTQFGKPVTLSCSQTLNHNVMYWYQQKSSQAPKLLFHYYDKDFNNEADTPDNFQSRRPNTSFCFLDIRSPGLGDTAMYLCATSRAGGRNQPQHFGDGTRLSIL.

This clonotype was counted at least ten times. V and J are TRBV6-1 and TRBJ2-3; 8 positions match TRBD2. Germline V gene data show CDR1 as MNHNS and CDR2 as SASEGT. The CDR3 runs 16 residues. The V gene end was trimmed by 4 bases and the J gene end by 2 bases; junction bases not matched to a gene: 8. CDR3 loop: CASSGGLAWATDTQYF. The CDR3 nucleotides are TGTGCCAGCAGTGGAGGACTAGCTTGGGCCACAGATACGCAGTATTTT.

The chain employs TRBV10-2 and TRBJ1-5; D perhaps matches TRBD1 (5 bases). The V gene lost 7 bases and the J gene lost 2 bases, with 15 bases spanning the gap. Germline V gene data show CDR1 as WSHSY and CDR2 as SAAADI. This CDR3 comprises 15 residues. CDR3 coding DNA: TGCGCCAGCAAAGACCGAGCGGGGGGCAATCAGCCCCAGCATTTT. This translates into CASKDRAGGNQPQHF.

The V gene is TRBV20-1, the J gene TRBJ2-7, with 7 bases fitting TRBD2. Germline V gene lookup returns CDR1 DFQATT and CDR2 SNEGSKA (reference sequence). CDR3 length: 10 residues. V trimming: 5 bases; J trimming: 9 bases; junction bases outside the gene matches: 4. Here the CDR3 DNA reads TGCAGTGCTGGGGGGGACGGGCAGTACTTC. Amino acid sequence: CSAGGDGQYF.

The table lists this clonotype with many counts. The gene calls are TRBV15 and TRBJ1-2; no clear D gene. From germline, CDR1 is LNHNV and CDR2 YYDKDF (reference sequence). Between the trimmed V and J ends, which lost 4 bases and 4 bases, there was a span of 7 bases. This CDR3 has 12 residues. The CDR3 loop is CATSIDTYGYTF. The DNA of the CDR3 is TGTGCCACCAGCATCGACACCTATGGCTACACCTTC.

In its sample, this clonotype was seen many times. V is TRBV2 and J is TRBJ1-3; 7 nucleotides line up with TRBD1. The CDR3 covers 17 residues. Germline CDR1 is SNHLY and CDR2 is FYNNEI. Trimming cost V 5 bases and J 4 bases; bases outside gene matches: 14. As DNA, the CDR3 is TGTGCCAGCAGTCTACAGGGGAGATTTTTAGGCGGAAACACCATATATTTT. It translates to CASSLQGRFLGGNTIYF.

The sample holds many counts of this clonotype. The chain carries TRBV19 and TRBJ1-5, with D perhaps matching TRBD1 (5 bases). Germline V CDR1 and CDR2: LNHDA, SQIVND (reference sequence). V was clipped by 7 bases and J by 4 bases, with 11 bases between them. The CDR3 spans 13 residues. The DNA for the CDR3 is TGTGCCAGTAACTGGGGGGGGAATCAGCCCCAGCATTTT. Its protein is CASNWGGNQPQHF.

This clonotype was observed many times. The V call is TRBV18, the J call TRBJ1-6; no firm D call. With 2 bases removed from V and 3 bases from J, the gap between germline ends came to 14 bases. CDR3 size: 17 residues. Germline CDR1 and CDR2: KGHSH and LQKENI. This chain's CDR3 is CASSPREEGYYNSPLHF. CDR3 bases: TGTGCCAGCTCACCAAGGGAAGAGGGCTACTATAATTCACCCCTCCACTTT.

This clonotype was found a few times. V is TRBV7-9 and J is TRBJ2-2; no definite D call. Trimming stripped 2 bases from V and 7 bases from J, with 8 bases between. The CDR3 runs 13 residues. Germline CDR1 SEHNR, CDR2 FQNEAQ (reference sequence). The CDR3 reads CASSLRPIGELFF. In DNA, the CDR3 is TGTGCCAGCAGCTTACGGCCGATCGGGGAGCTGTTTTTT.

This clonotype was seen a few times. This chain uses TRBV25-1 with TRBJ1-5; possible D gene TRBD1, 5 bases. CDR1 is MGHDK, CDR2 SYGVNS, per germline. The V gene lost 3 bases and the J gene lost 3 bases, with 9 bases spanning the gap. The CDR3 totals 14 residues. The CDR3 sequence is CASSESGFNQPQHF. CDR3 DNA sequence: TGTGCCAGCAGTGAGTCAGGGTTCAATCAGCCCCAGCATTTT.

This clonotype has a handful of counts. The chain carries TRBV15 and TRBJ1-1, with D perhaps matching TRBD1 (5 bases). CDR1 and CDR2 from the germline V gene are LNHNV and YYDKDF (reference sequence). This CDR3 spans 17 amino acids. The V gene lost 6 bases and the J gene lost 1 base, with 21 bases spanning the gap. The CDR3 DNA reads TGTGCCACCAGTCGGGGTGGGGGGATTTGGCGGAACACTGAAGCTTTCTTT. Translation: CATSRGGGIWRNTEAFF. Complete variable domain (other parts from reference TRBV15 and TRBJ1-1): DAMVIQNPRYQVTQFGKPVTLSCSQTLNHNVMYWYQQKSSQAPKLLFHYYDKDFNNEADTPDNFQSRRPNTSFCFLDIRSPGLGDTAMYLCATSRGGGIWRNTEAFFGQGTRLTVV.

The table lists this clonotype with a count of one. The V call is TRBV7-2, the J call TRBJ2-3, with 7 nucleotides matching TRBD2. V dropped 0 bases and J dropped 6; count of bases not matched to a gene: 6. Per germline, CDR1 SGHTA and CDR2 FQGNSA. This CDR3 spans 15 amino acids. As DNA, the CDR3 is TGTGCCAGCAGCTTAGCGGCGGGGGTGGGGGATACGCAGTATTTT. Protein: CASSLAAGVGDTQYF.

This clonotype was counted many times. The V call is TRBV6-2 or TRBV6-3, the J call TRBJ2-6; no clear D gene. The germline V gene has CDR1 MNHEY and CDR2 SVGEGT. V was clipped by 7 bases and J by 1 base, with 14 bases between them. The CDR3 has 16 amino acids. The CDR3 region has the DNA TGTGCCAGCATCTTACGTCTCCAGTCTGGGGCCAACGTCCTGACTTTC. It encodes CASILRLQSGANVLTF.